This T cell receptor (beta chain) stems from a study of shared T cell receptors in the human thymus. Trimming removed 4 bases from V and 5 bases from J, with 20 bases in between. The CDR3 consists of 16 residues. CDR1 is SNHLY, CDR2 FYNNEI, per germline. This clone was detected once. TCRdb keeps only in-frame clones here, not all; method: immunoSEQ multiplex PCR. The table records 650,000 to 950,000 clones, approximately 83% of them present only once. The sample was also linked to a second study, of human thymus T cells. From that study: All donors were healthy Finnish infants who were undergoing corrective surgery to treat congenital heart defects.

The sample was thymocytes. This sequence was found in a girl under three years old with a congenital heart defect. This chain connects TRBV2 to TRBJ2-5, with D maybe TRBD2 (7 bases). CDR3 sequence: CASSGGGGLNKETQYF. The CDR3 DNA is TGTGCCAGCAGTGGGGGAGGGGGACTAAACAAGGAGACCCAGTACTTC.